This T cell receptor (beta chain) is from a study of T cell changes during pregnancy in multiple sclerosis (dated by TCRdb to the late 2010s). With regard to the full study: The study examined how the T cell repertoire changed over the course of pregnancy in women with multiple sclerosis.

Details on this clone: The antigen it recognizes is unknown. The sample holds no much larger clone one base away, and base qualities are not on file.

Preparation of the library involved the immunoSEQ multiplex PCR assay. Not all clones reach the TCRdb copy of this immuneACCESS table, which keeps in-frame sequences only. Checked studies attribute under half of the gap to unresolved V genes and leave the rest unexplained. This sample comprises about 59,000 clones, approximately 90% of them detected only once. The top ten constitute 2.5% to 3.5% of the sample. This material consisted of peripheral blood, taken in the third trimester of pregnancy. The TCR was taken from a female donor in good health, enrolled as a control in a pregnancy study.

The nucleotide sequence is given as TGTGCCAGCAGCCAAGCGACAACCTTATCGACAGGGGCGAGAGAAGAGCAGTACTTC. The translation is CASSQATTLSTGAREEQYF. This sequence uses TRBV14 and TRBJ2-7; TRBD1 aligns with 8 central bases. V and J are trimmed by 1 base and 7 bases, and the gene matches miss 21 bases of the junction. From the cysteine up to the phenylalanine, the CDR3 has a length of 19 residues. The entry retains the CDR3 DNA only, 57 bases that are in frame from base 1. In the germline V gene, CDR1 corresponds to SGHDN and CDR2 to FVKESK. Outside the CDR3, residues come from the reference TRBV14 and TRBJ2-7 proteins, so the full variable domain is: EAGVTQFPSHSVIEKGQTVTLRCDPISGHDNLYWYRRVMGKEIKFLLHFVKESKQDESGMPNNRFLAERTGGTYSTLKVQPAELEDSGVYFCASSQATTLSTGAREEQYFGPGTRLTVT.